Shown below are 4 T cell receptor beta chains from a single sample sequenced in a study of identical twins. TCRdb independently ran MiXCR on the 5' RACE reads; one entry per CDR3 protein. The table records 450,000 or so distinct CDR3 sequences, roughly an eighth of them present only once. These same records also appear under a second study, on yellow fever vaccine responses in identical twins.

What was sequenced was CD4+ T cells sorted from blood. These receptors were obtained from a woman aged 18-29 years in good health.

This clonotype was detected only a few times. The rearrangement joins TRBV4-3 to TRBJ2-3; D uncertain. V lost 4 bases to trimming and J lost 1 base, with 12 bases between them. The germline CDR1 and CDR2 sequences are LGHNA and YSLEER. The CDR3 is 15 amino acids. Written as DNA, the CDR3 is TGCGCCAGCAGCCCAAAAGGCGGCGGCACAGATACGCAGTATTTT. This gives the protein CASSPKGGGTDTQYF.

The chain joins TRBV7-6 to TRBJ2-7; 7 bases line up with TRBD1. The V segment lost 0 bases and the J segment 2 bases; nucleotides outside the gene matches: 4. The CDR3 is 15 residues long. Germline CDR1 SGHVS, CDR2 FNYEAQ. This CDR3 reads CASSLARDSAYEQYF. The CDR3 DNA reads as TGTGCCAGCAGCTTAGCCCGGGACAGTGCCTACGAGCAGTACTTC.

This clonotype occurred a few times. J is TRBJ1-6 and V is TRBV15; TRBD1 matches 8 bases. CDR1 and CDR2 (germline): LNHNV, YYDKDF (reference sequence). The CDR3 sequence is 16 residues long. Unmatched junction bases numbered 5, after V lost 0 bases and J lost 7 bases. The CDR3 spells CATSRDLRQGNSPLHF. CDR3 bases: TGTGCCACCAGCAGAGATTTGCGACAGGGGAATTCACCCCTCCACTTT.

This clonotype showed up just a few times. V is TRBV9 and J is TRBJ2-2, with D hard to call. The CDR3 length is 14 residues. Germline CDR1 and CDR2: SGDLS and YYNGEE. The V end was cut by 0 bases, the J end by 7 bases, with 10 bases between. The DNA of the CDR3 is TGTGCCAGCAGCGTAGCTACCGACAACGGGGAGCTGTTTTTT. Translation gives CASSVATDNGELFF.